This T cell receptor (beta chain) was identified during a study of blood T cell repertoires in COVID-19. Study in general: The origin of the acute and convalescent COVID-19 samples was the United States, Italy and Spain.

Study processing details: It was from reference gene primer amplification that nucleated cell counts were estimated. Measured with immunoSEQ multiplex PCR; TCRdb has only the in-frame clones, and not every one. For V, J and clone size, that table is used; D and trimming come from the DNA. Of more than 65,000 clones listed, approximately 85% are singletons. The clonotype comes from a man older than 75 with acute or convalescent COVID-19. Specimen: peripheral blood.

CDR3 nucleotides: TGTGCCAGCAGCCAATTTTTGAGCCAGCCCCAGCATTTT. This sequence encodes CASSQFLSQPQHF. The chain is built from TRBV7-2 and TRBJ1-5; D gene ambiguous. V was pared by 5 bases and J by 7 bases, with 12 bases between. CDR3 length: 13 residues. Germline V gene sequence: CDR1 SGHTA, CDR2 FQGNSA.